The 26 T cell receptor beta chains below were found in one sample sequenced in a study of early T cells in non-severe SARS-CoV-2 infection. TCRdb itself ran the 5' RACE reads through MiXCR, one entry per CDR3 protein. The sample shows roughly 50,000 distinct CDR3 sequences, about 9.3% of them seen only once. Sequencing was carried out using whole blood. The receptors were gathered from an adult who was a healthcare worker with PCR-confirmed SARS-CoV-2 infection or an uninfected control (not recorded which).

In this sample, this clonotype turned up a few times. The chain recombines TRBV25-1 with TRBJ1-4; D gene ambiguous. Germline V gene sequence: CDR1 MGHDK, CDR2 SYGVNS. The V end lost 0 bases, the J end lost 1 base, and 6 bases lay between the germline ends. This CDR3 has 15 amino acids. The CDR3 coding sequence is TGTGCCAGCAGTGAATACGCCGGAACTAATGAAAAACTGTTTTTT. It yields the protein CASSEYAGTNEKLFF.

This clonotype showed up many times. The CDR3 region is CASSLGRPGETQYF. The CDR3 DNA reads TGTGCCAGCAGCTTGGGACGACCGGGCGAGACCCAGTACTTC. The rearrangement uses TRBV5-4 and TRBJ2-5; D remains ambiguous. The V gene lost 0 bases and the J gene lost 5 bases, with 11 bases spanning the gap. Germline V CDR1 and CDR2: SGHNT, YYREEE (reference sequence). There are 14 residues in the CDR3.

This clonotype was seen ten or more times. The rearrangement joins TRBV21-1 to TRBJ2-1; the D call TRBD1 from the table was never checked on the DNA. TRBV21-1 is labeled a pseudogene. The length of the CDR3 is 19 residues. The CDR3, as DNA: TGTGCCAGCAGCAAAATTATCGGCCGGACAAACCCTTCCTACAATGAGCAGTTCTTC. Translation: CASSKIIGRTNPSYNEQFF.

This clonotype was counted between two and nine times. The chain has TRBV20-1 and TRBJ2-5; perhaps TRBD2 as D (6 bases). In germline, CDR1 is DFQATT, CDR2 SNEGSKA (reference sequence). The CDR3 is 12 amino acids. Trimming shortened V by 6 bases and J by 5 bases, and 13 bases separated the two germline ends. DNA for the CDR3: TGCAGTGCAGAGCGGAGCGGGGAGACCCAGTACTTC. It codes for CSAERSGETQYF.

The sample holds many counts of this clonotype. The rearrangement joins TRBV11-1 to TRBJ2-4, with D possibly called TRBD1 or TRBD2 (5 bases each). Per the germline V gene, CDR1 is SGHAT and CDR2 is FQDESV (reference sequence). The CDR3 loop spans 15 amino acids. With 8 bases removed from V and 9 bases from J, the gap between germline ends came to 23 bases. CDR3 nucleotide sequence: TGTGCCAGCGGACGAGGGGACGGCCCGGGTCTCATTCAGTACTTC. Its translation: CASGRGDGPGLIQYF.

This clonotype was counted ten times or more. The chain couples TRBV20-1 to TRBJ2-7, with 7 nucleotides matching TRBD2. The germline CDR1 and CDR2 sequences are DFQATT and SNEGSKA (reference sequence). V was pared by 6 bases and J by 0 bases, with 8 bases of the junction left unmatched. This CDR3 region has 14 residues. CDR3 sequence: CSAPSGTNSYEQYF. CDR3 nucleotide sequence: TGCAGTGCGCCCTCCGGGACTAACTCCTACGAGCAGTACTTC.

There are many counts of this clonotype. This rearrangement joins TRBV10-3 to TRBJ1-3, with TRBD1 as a possible D gene (5 bases). Trimming stripped 3 bases from V and 11 bases from J, with 11 bases between. The CDR3 runs to 12 residues. The germline V gene has CDR1 ENHRY and CDR2 SYGVKD. As DNA, the CDR3 is TGTGCCATCAGTGAAGGGCCCAGGGCCATATATTTT. Protein product: CAISEGPRAIYF.

This clonotype was detected many times. The chain joins TRBV7-9 to TRBJ1-2; possible D gene TRBD1, 6 bases. This CDR3 comprises 15 residues. The ends were cut back, 3 bases at V and 5 bases at J, with 16 bases in the middle. Germline V gives CDR1 SEHNR, CDR2 FQNEAQ (reference sequence). The CDR3 loop is CASSFNPPGQYGYTF. The DNA of the CDR3 is TGTGCCAGCAGCTTCAACCCGCCGGGACAATATGGCTACACCTTC.

In its sample, this clonotype was seen a few times. The chain couples TRBV28 to TRBJ1-6; D ambiguous. Germline V CDR1 and CDR2: MDHEN, SYDVKM. The CDR3 is 14 amino acids. V was clipped by 2 bases and J by 5 bases, with 7 bases between them. This CDR3 reads CASSLRTDNSPLHF. The CDR3 nucleotides read TGTGCCAGCAGTTTAAGGACGGATAATTCACCCCTCCACTTT.

Sample share makes this clonotype medium-sized. This sequence joins TRBV28 and TRBJ1-1; D is unclear. The CDR3 covers 11 residues. Germline-derived CDR1 and CDR2 are MDHEN and SYDVKM. Deletions cut 7 bases from V and 8 bases from J, with 11 bases between. The CDR3 nucleotides are TGTGCCAGCATAGGTTTTTGGGAAGCTTTCTTT. The encoded protein is CASIGFWEAFF.

This clonotype has a count of ten or more. The chain couples TRBV30 to TRBJ2-7, with D perhaps matching TRBD2 (6 bases). Per germline, CDR1 GTSNPN and CDR2 SVGIG (reference sequence). The length of the CDR3 is 15 residues. The germline V and J ends were trimmed by 2 bases and 4 bases, with 18 bases remaining between them. The CDR3 is CAWSLAIGGGYEQYF. The CDR3 coding sequence is TGTGCCTGGAGTTTGGCAATCGGTGGGGGGTACGAGCAGTACTTC.

In its sample, this clonotype is medium-sized (0.01 to 0.1%). The genes are TRBV12-3 or TRBV12-4 and TRBJ2-3; TRBD2 aligns across 7 bases. Trimming removed 1 base from V and 5 bases from J; junction bases left unmatched: 9. The CDR3 is made up of 16 amino acids. CDR3 loop: CASSLGWEGQGDTQYF. CDR3 sequence (DNA): TGTGCCAGCAGTTTAGGGTGGGAGGGCCAGGGAGATACGCAGTATTTT.

This clonotype appeared a few times. V gene TRBV19 combines with J gene TRBJ1-1, with 9 positions matching TRBD1. The V gene's germline CDR1 is LNHDA and CDR2 SQIVND (reference sequence). CDR3 length: 15 amino acids. V lost 3 bases to trimming and J lost 6 bases; unmatched junction nucleotides: 8. For the CDR3, the DNA is TGTGCCAGTAGTATCCGCGGACAGGGGAATCCTGAAGCTTTCTTT. Translated: CASSIRGQGNPEAFF.

This clonotype was counted at least ten times. This chain joins TRBV6-6 and TRBJ2-7; 7 bases align to TRBD2. Per the germline V gene, CDR1 is MNHNY and CDR2 is SVGAGI (reference sequence). V shed 8 bases and J 7 bases; nucleotides not matched to a gene: 5. The CDR3 length is 11 residues. The chain's CDR3 is CASWHGGEQYF. CDR3 nucleotide sequence: TGTGCCAGCTGGCACGGGGGGGAGCAGTACTTC.

This clonotype has ten or more counts. The J gene is TRBJ2-7, the V gene TRBV7-9; 8 positions agree with TRBD2. Trimming removed 3 bases from V and 0 bases from J; junction bases left unmatched: 4. Germline values: CDR1 SEHNR, CDR2 FQNEAQ (reference sequence). This CDR3 has 15 residues. DNA for the CDR3: TGTGCCAGCAGCTTTGGCGGGAGGAGCTCCTACGAGCAGTACTTC. This translates into CASSFGGRSSYEQYF. Filled out from reference TRBV7-9 and TRBJ2-7, the complete variable domain reads DTGVSQNPRHKITKRGQNVTFRCDPISEHNRLYWYRQTLGQGPEFLTYFQNEAQLEKSRLLSDRFSAERPKGSFSTLEIQRTEQGDSAMYLCASSFGGRSSYEQYFGPGTRLTVT.

This clonotype appeared a few times. In DNA, the CDR3 is TGTGCCAGCAGCTTAGATGGCGGGGGCACCTACTACGAGCAGTACTTC. Its translation: CASSLDGGGTYYEQYF. The chain is built from TRBV7-2 and TRBJ2-7; D perhaps matches TRBD2 (7 bases). In germline, CDR1 is SGHTA, CDR2 FQGNSA. The CDR3 runs 16 residues. Trimming left V 1 base short and J 3 bases short, with 16 bases between. Combining the CDR3 with reference TRBV7-2 and TRBJ2-7 gives the whole variable domain GAGVSQSPSNKVTEKGKDVELRCDPISGHTALYWYRQSLGQGLEFLIYFQGNSAPDKSGLPSDRFSAERTGGSVSTLTIQRTQQEDSAVYLCASSLDGGGTYYEQYFGPGTRLTVT.

The rearrangement uses TRBV10-3 and TRBJ2-1; D call uncertain. Germline V gene sequence: CDR1 ENHRY, CDR2 SYGVKD. V lost 7 bases, J lost 4 bases, and 8 bases lay in between. The CDR3 has 12 amino acids. DNA of the CDR3: TGTGCCATCATGGGTTTGTACAATGAGCAGTTCTTC. Residues: CAIMGLYNEQFF.

The rearrangement uses TRBV6-2 or TRBV6-3 and TRBJ1-6; D remains ambiguous. V lost 10 bases and J lost 7, with 14 bases in between. Germline V CDR1 and CDR2: MNHEY, SVGEGT. This CDR3 contains 13 residues. CDR3: CAIRRMRNSPLHF. The CDR3 region has the DNA TGTGCCATCCGGCGGATGCGAAATTCACCCCTCCACTTT.

This clonotype has ten or more counts. V usage is TRBV11-2 and J usage is TRBJ2-1, with 13 nucleotides matching TRBD2. CDR3 length: 19 residues. V lost 5 bases and J lost 1; bases outside the gene matches: 11. Germline V CDR1 and CDR2: SGHAT, FQNNGV. Written as DNA, the CDR3 is TGTGCCAGCAGCATGTACGGACTAGCGGGAGTGAGGTCCTACAATGAGCAGTTCTTC. This translates into CASSMYGLAGVRSYNEQFF.

This chain joins TRBV7-9 and TRBJ2-6; D is ambiguous. V lost 6 bases to trimming and J lost 4 bases, with 13 bases between them. The CDR3 runs to 15 residues. Germline lookup yields CDR1 SEHNR and CDR2 FQNEAQ (reference sequence). Written as DNA, the CDR3 is TGTGCCAGCAGTCCAGGCTTGGGAGGGGCCAACGTCCTGACTTTC. Translated: CASSPGLGGANVLTF.

This clonotype was detected ten times or more. This chain uses TRBV29-1 with TRBJ2-1, with D perhaps being TRBD1 or TRBD2 (5 bases each). The CDR3 loop spans 14 amino acids. V gave up 7 bases and J gave up 7 bases, with 20 bases separating them. Germline CDR1 is SQVTM and CDR2 is ANQGSEA. This CDR3 is CSAEGPRTGNEQFF. The CDR3 DNA follows: TGCAGCGCCGAGGGGCCTCGGACGGGAAATGAGCAGTTCTTC.

The sample holds many counts of this clonotype. This chain links TRBV19 with TRBJ2-1; 7 bases line up with TRBD2. The V gene's germline CDR1 is LNHDA and CDR2 SQIVND (reference sequence). V lost 5 bases and J lost 3; bases outside the gene matches: 4. CDR3 length equals 14 residues. CDR3 region: CASSPGLIYNEQFF. CDR3 in DNA: TGTGCCAGTAGTCCGGGACTAATCTACAATGAGCAGTTCTTC.

In this sample, this clonotype turned up many times. The chain joins TRBV20-1 to TRBJ2-7, with TRBD1 matching 9 bases. Losses at the gene ends were 6 bases for V and 3 bases for J; bases not matched to a gene: 9. The germline V gene has CDR1 DFQATT and CDR2 SNEGSKA (reference sequence). The CDR3 sequence is 14 residues long. CDR3 sequence reads: CSATWDRDFYEQYF. The CDR3 DNA sequence: TGCAGTGCCACCTGGGACAGGGATTTCTACGAGCAGTACTTC.

The chain uses TRBV7-2 and TRBJ1-5; D uncertain. This CDR3 comprises 15 residues. Germline-derived CDR1 and CDR2 are SGHTA and FQGNSA. Trimming removed 2 bases at V and 1 base at J, with 9 bases between. For the CDR3, the DNA is TGTGCCAGCAGCTTACAGGTCGACAGCAATCAGCCCCAGCATTTT. It encodes CASSLQVDSNQPQHF.

The gene calls are TRBV5-1 and TRBJ2-1; TRBD2 aligns across 13 bases. The CDR3 consists of 16 residues. In germline, CDR1 is SGHRS, CDR2 YFSETQ. V was clipped by 2 bases and J by 2 bases; unmatched bases: 1. The DNA of the CDR3 is TGCGCCAGCAGCTTTACTAGCGGGAGGGCCTACAATGAGCAGTTCTTC. Translating gives CASSFTSGRAYNEQFF. The whole variable domain, remainder taken from reference TRBV5-1 and TRBJ2-1, is KAGVTQTPRYLIKTRGQQVTLSCSPISGHRSVSWYQQTPGQGLQFLFEYFSETQRNKGNFPGRFSGRQFSNSRSEMNVSTLELGDSALYLCASSFTSGRAYNEQFFGPGTRLTVL.

This clonotype was seen a few times. This chain uses TRBV7-2 with TRBJ2-3; D gene unclear. The CDR3 extends over 13 amino acids. Germline loops: CDR1 SGHTA, CDR2 FQGNSA. The germline V and J ends were trimmed by 6 bases and 1 base, with 8 bases remaining between them. The CDR3 protein is CASRKVGTDTQYF. CDR3 DNA: TGTGCCAGCAGGAAGGTGGGCACAGATACGCAGTATTTT.